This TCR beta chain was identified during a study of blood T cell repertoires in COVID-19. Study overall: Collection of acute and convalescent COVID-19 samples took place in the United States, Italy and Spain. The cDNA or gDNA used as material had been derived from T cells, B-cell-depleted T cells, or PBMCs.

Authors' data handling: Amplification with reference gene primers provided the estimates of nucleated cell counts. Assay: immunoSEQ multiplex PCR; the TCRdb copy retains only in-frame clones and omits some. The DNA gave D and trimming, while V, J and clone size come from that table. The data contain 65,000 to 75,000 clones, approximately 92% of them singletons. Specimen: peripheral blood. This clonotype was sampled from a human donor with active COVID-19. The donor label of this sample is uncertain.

The CDR3 is CASSPATGNQPQHF. CDR3 coding DNA: TGTGCCAGCAGCCCTGCGACGGGAAATCAGCCCCAGCATTTT. This chain connects TRBV7-9 to TRBJ1-5, with D unresolved. The CDR3 extends over 14 amino acids. Deletions cut 5 bases from V and 4 bases from J, with 12 bases between. Germline CDR1 reads SEHNR; CDR2 reads FQNEAQ (reference sequence).